This TCR beta chain was recorded in a study of blood T cell repertoires in COVID-19. V lost 8 bases and J lost 1, with 11 bases in between. Germline lookup yields CDR1 SNHLY and CDR2 FYNNEI. The CDR3 is 13 residues long. This clone appeared a few times. Participants, roughly 18 to 100 years old, spanned fewer than 30 US areas. Sequenced by immunoSEQ multiplex PCR; TCRdb stores in-frame clones only, minus some. The sample has a few hundred thousand clones, more than 70% seen once; the top ten hold about 4.5%. What was sequenced was PBMCs or T cells enriched from blood (not recorded which). This clonotype was sampled from a man younger than 45 with acute COVID-19. The chain uses TRBV2 and TRBJ1-1, with a tentative D call TRBD1 (6 bases). The CDR3 spells CASASTGNTEAFF. CDR3 nucleotides: TGTGCCAGCGCTTCGACAGGGAACACTGAAGCTTTCTTT.